These 18 T cell receptor beta chains were all obtained from the same sample, sequenced in a study of blood T cell repertoires in COVID-19. Profiling relied on immunoSEQ multiplex PCR, and the TCRdb table lists in-frame clones only, not all of them. The sample carries roughly 230,000 clones, around 92% recorded once. The specimen sequenced was PBMCs or T cells enriched from blood (not recorded which). These receptors were obtained from a woman in her twenties or thirties with acute COVID-19.

This chain links TRBV5-4 with TRBJ1-2, with a possible D match to TRBD1 (5 bases). V dropped 0 bases and J dropped 3 bases, with 12 bases sitting between them. CDR3 length: 15 residues. Germline V CDR1 and CDR2: SGHNT, YYREEE (reference sequence). CDR3 loop: CASSLETVPYYGYTF. CDR3 sequence (DNA): TGTGCCAGCAGCTTGGAGACAGTCCCATACTATGGCTACACCTTC.

This chain uses TRBV5-1 with TRBJ2-4; 7 nucleotides match TRBD1. V shed 4 bases, J shed 4 bases, and the junction held 2 bases outside the gene matches. CDR3 length equals 13 residues. From germline, CDR1 is SGHRS and CDR2 YFSETQ. The CDR3 is CASSDREKNIQYF. In nucleotides, the CDR3 is TGCGCCAGCAGCGACAGGGAAAAAAACATTCAGTACTTC.

The V gene is TRBV6-1, the J gene TRBJ1-3; D ambiguous. Trimming stripped 3 bases from V and 0 bases from J, with 9 bases between. The CDR3 length is 15 residues. CDR1 and CDR2 from the germline V gene are MNHNS and SASEGT. The CDR3 sequence: CASSESGYSGNTIYF. CDR3 nucleotide sequence: TGTGCCAGCAGTGAGTCGGGTTACTCTGGAAACACCATATATTTT.

Remarks on this clone: The same CDR3 is also encoded by other DNA sequences in this sample. The chain uses TRBV18 and TRBJ2-2; maybe TRBD1 (5 bases). CDR3 length equals 14 residues. V was cut by 3 bases and J by 1 base, with 6 bases left in between. Germline V gene lookup returns CDR1 KGHSH and CDR2 LQKENI. Written as DNA, the CDR3 is TGTGCCAGCTCACCGGGGCAGAACACCGGGGAGCTGTTTTTT. It specifies CASSPGQNTGELFF. The full variable domain, in which reference TRBV18 and TRBJ2-2 provide the parts outside the CDR3, is NAGVMQNPRHLVRRRGQEARLRCSPMKGHSHVYWYRQLPEEGLKFMVYLQKENIIDESGMPKERFSAEFPKEGPSILRIQQVVRGDSAAYFCASSPGQNTGELFFGEGSRLTVL.

The J gene is TRBJ2-3, the V gene TRBV4-1; no definite D call. The germline gives CDR1 MGHRA, CDR2 YSYEKL. CDR3 size: 16 residues. Trimming shortened V by 0 bases and J by 8 bases, and 18 bases separated the two germline ends. DNA of the CDR3: TGCGCCAGCAGCCAAGACGAGAGTGAGGTCATGGTTACGCAGTATTTT. It translates to CASSQDESEVMVTQYF.

The chain couples TRBV7-2 to TRBJ1-5, with a possible D match to TRBD1 (5 bases). Germline V gives CDR1 SGHTA, CDR2 FQGNSA. Deletions cut 4 bases from V and 7 bases from J, with 8 bases between. This CDR3 is built from 12 residues. The CDR3 spells CASSWGEQPQHF. The DNA for the CDR3 is TGTGCCAGCAGCTGGGGGGAACAGCCCCAGCATTTT.

The rearrangement links TRBV10-2 to TRBJ2-7; D may be TRBD1 (7 bases). Trimming took off 10 bases at V and 5 bases at J, with 24 bases between the two ends. Per the germline V gene, CDR1 is WSHSY and CDR2 is SAAADI. The CDR3 totals 15 residues. In nucleotides, the CDR3 is TGCGCCACCCTGGTGGAGGGGGCGATTTCCAACGAGCAGTACTTC. Translating gives CATLVEGAISNEQYF.

V gene TRBV15 combines with J gene TRBJ1-4; tentatively, D is TRBD1 (6 bases). Germline CDR1 and CDR2: LNHNV and YYDKDF (reference sequence). CDR3 size: 14 residues. Between the trimmed V and J ends, which lost 7 bases and 1 base, there was a span of 10 bases. The CDR3 nucleotides read TGTGCCACCAACCAAGGGGGAACTAATGAAAAACTGTTTTTT. Amino acids: CATNQGGTNEKLFF.

This chain joins TRBV5-6 and TRBJ1-5; D uncertain. The V end was cut by 1 base, the J end by 3 bases, with 8 bases between. This CDR3 is built from 14 residues. Germline V CDR1 and CDR2: SGHDT, YYEEEE. As DNA, the CDR3 is TGTGCCAGCAGCTTGTGGCCAGTCAATCAGCCCCAGCATTTT. Translated, it gives CASSLWPVNQPQHF.

This chain connects TRBV6-2 or TRBV6-3 to TRBJ2-7, with D perhaps TRBD1 (5 bases). The CDR3 runs 12 residues. Germline loops: CDR1 MNHEY, CDR2 SVGEGT. Trimming cost V 5 bases and J 9 bases, with 14 bases left between them. CDR3 in DNA: TGTGCCAGCAGTGCGCAGGGTTTAGGGCAGTACTTC. As protein: CASSAQGLGQYF.

A remark on this clone: One junction end disagrees with the germline gene, perhaps due to a read error. As DNA, the CDR3 is TGTGCCAGCAGCTTCAGGGGCACCGATACGCAGTATTTT. It codes for CASSFRGTDTQYF. The chain is built from TRBV5-5 and TRBJ2-3; a possible D gene is TRBD1 (6 bases). Germline V gene data show CDR1 as SGHKS and CDR2 as YYEKEE (reference sequence). This CDR3 comprises 13 residues.

The chain has TRBV5-1 and TRBJ2-4; D is perhaps TRBD1 (6 bases). CDR3 size: 18 residues. Germline CDR1 and CDR2: SGHRS and YFSETQ. V gave up 4 bases and J gave up 7 bases, with 27 bases separating them. The CDR3 is CASSPRPPTGRERNIQYF. The CDR3 nucleotides read TGCGCCAGCAGCCCCCGGCCGCCCACAGGGAGAGAAAGGAACATTCAGTACTTC. Full variable domain (outside the CDR3, taken from reference TRBV5-1 and TRBJ2-4): KAGVTQTPRYLIKTRGQQVTLSCSPISGHRSVSWYQQTPGQGLQFLFEYFSETQRNKGNFPGRFSGRQFSNSRSEMNVSTLELGDSALYLCASSPRPPTGRERNIQYFGAGTRLSVL.

This clone was observed a single time. The rearrangement joins TRBV5-1 to TRBJ2-1; the D gene is possibly TRBD2 (6 bases). Looked up from germline, CDR1 is SGHRS and CDR2 is YFSETQ. There are 15 residues in the CDR3. The V and J ends lost 0 bases and 6 bases respectively, with 13 bases between them. The CDR3 reads CASSLAGVMGNEQFF. Here the CDR3 DNA reads TGCGCCAGCAGCTTGGCGGGGGTGATGGGCAATGAGCAGTTCTTC.

This clone has only a few counts. This chain links TRBV9 with TRBJ2-5, with D possibly matching TRBD1 (6 bases). The CDR3 spans 15 residues. The germline V and J ends were trimmed by 4 bases and 4 bases, with 17 bases remaining between them. Germline-derived CDR1 and CDR2 are SGDLS and YYNGEE. CDR3 protein: CASSPGQGIRETQYF. CDR3 in DNA: TGTGCCAGCAGCCCGGGGCAGGGGATACGAGAGACCCAGTACTTC.

This chain joins TRBV5-1 and TRBJ2-7; perhaps TRBD2 as D (5 bases). The germline V and J ends were trimmed by 1 base and 7 bases, with 12 bases remaining between them. The CDR3 sequence is 13 residues long. Germline V lookup: CDR1 SGHRS, CDR2 YFSETQ. CDR3 loop: CASSLRGNDEQYF. CDR3 coding DNA: TGCGCCAGCAGCTTGAGAGGGAATGATGAGCAGTACTTC.

The V gene is TRBV9, the J gene TRBJ1-1; D gene unclear. CDR3 length equals 13 residues. The germline CDR1 and CDR2 sequences are SGDLS and YYNGEE. V lost 4 bases to trimming and J lost 6 bases, with 13 bases between them. CDR3 DNA sequence: TGTGCCAGCAGCCCCCCTATCCCCTCTGAAGCTTTCTTT. This translates into CASSPPIPSEAFF.

V and J are TRBV19 and TRBJ1-2; maybe TRBD1 (6 bases). This CDR3 spans 14 amino acids. Germline CDR1 is LNHDA and CDR2 is SQIVND (reference sequence). V was pared by 7 bases and J by 4 bases, with 16 bases between. CDR3 residues: CASNPQGTTYGYTF. CDR3 sequence (DNA): TGTGCCAGTAACCCACAGGGTACTACCTATGGCTACACCTTC.

This chain uses TRBV27 with TRBJ2-1; tentative D call: TRBD2 (6 bases). This CDR3 is 15 amino acids long. Germline V CDR1 and CDR2: MNHEY, SMNVEV (reference sequence). Trimming cost V 2 bases and J 7 bases, with 15 bases left between them. The CDR3 is CASSLIGLLANEQFF. The DNA for the CDR3 is TGTGCCAGCAGTTTAATTGGGCTACTAGCAAATGAGCAGTTCTTC.